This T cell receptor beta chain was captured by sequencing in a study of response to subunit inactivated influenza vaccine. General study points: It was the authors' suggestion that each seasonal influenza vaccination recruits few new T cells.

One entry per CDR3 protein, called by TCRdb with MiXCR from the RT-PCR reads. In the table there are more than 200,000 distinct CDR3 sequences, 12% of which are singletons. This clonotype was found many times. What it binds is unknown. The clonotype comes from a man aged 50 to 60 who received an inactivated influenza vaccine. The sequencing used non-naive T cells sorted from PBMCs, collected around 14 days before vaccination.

CDR3 DNA: TGTGCCAGCAGCTTAAGTATCGGGAGACAGCAAGAGACCCAGTACTTC. Its protein is CASSLSIGRQQETQYF. The chain has TRBV7-2 and TRBJ2-5, with TRBD2 as a possible D gene (6 bases). With 2 bases removed from V and 2 bases from J, the gap between germline ends came to 15 bases. This CDR3 is 16 amino acids long. CDR1 is SGHTA, CDR2 FQGNSA, per germline.